This T cell receptor beta chain is from a study of T cell responses to AZD1222 COVID-19 vaccine. Germline V gene lookup returns CDR1 SGHRS and CDR2 YFSETQ. Deletions cut 0 bases from V and 2 bases from J, with 9 bases between. The CDR3 covers 15 residues. Profiling relied on immunoSEQ multiplex PCR, and the TCRdb table lists in-frame clones only, not all of them. Here the sample spans approximately 150,000 clones, approximately 91% being singletons. Findings of the study overall: Repertoire collection took place solely once the T cell response had peaked. Clonal diversity may have been underestimated in mostly white British donors. Seropositive AZD1222 recipients at baseline numbered only 5 or 6. The CD4 TCRs associated with vaccination extended across spike and predominated at 160-218 and 743-854.

As regards this clone: No antigen is known for it.

The V gene is TRBV5-1, the J gene TRBJ2-1; D gene unclear. Sequences were derived from peripheral blood, sampled 28 days after the second AZD1222 dose. The sequence was obtained from an adult who received the AZD1222 COVID-19 vaccine. CDR3 nucleotide sequence: TGCGCCAGCAGCTTGGGGGGTTGGGCCTACAATGAGCAGTTCTTC. This codes for CASSLGGWAYNEQFF.